These 30 T cell receptor beta chains came from one sample sequenced in a study of blood T cell repertoires in COVID-19. Sequencing used immunoSEQ multiplex PCR; TCRdb keeps in-frame clones, though not all of them. The sample lists 200,000 to 250,000 clones; 85% to 90% were seen once. Sequenced input: PBMCs or T cells enriched from blood (not recorded which). The origin of the receptors is a man aged 50-60 years who had been exposed to COVID-19.

The chain joins TRBV5-6 to TRBJ1-2, with 7 bases aligning to TRBD1. This CDR3 contains 15 residues. Per germline, CDR1 SGHDT and CDR2 YYEEEE. V was clipped by 0 bases and J by 5 bases; unmatched bases: 7. CDR3 sequence: CASSLVQQGGYGYTF. DNA for the CDR3: TGTGCCAGCAGCTTGGTCCAGCAGGGGGGTTATGGCTACACCTTC.

This clone was observed a handful of times. V is TRBV12-5 and J is TRBJ1-2; D not certain. Germline CDR1 reads LGHNT; CDR2 reads FRNRAP. Trimming cost V 0 bases and J 1 base, with 6 bases left between them. CDR3 size: 14 residues. CDR3 amino acids: CASGLVSGNYGYTF. In nucleotides, the CDR3 is TGTGCTAGTGGTTTGGTTTCGGGTAACTATGGCTACACCTTC.

This chain joins TRBV11-3 and TRBJ1-1, with unresolved D. The V gene lost 1 base and the J gene lost 2 bases, with 8 bases spanning the gap. The CDR3 length is 14 residues. CDR1 SGHNT and CDR2 YENEEA come from the germline V gene. CDR3 bases: TGTGCCAGCAGCTTAGTCGGGTATAACACTGAAGCTTTCTTT. It codes for CASSLVGYNTEAFF.

CDR3 DNA sequence: TGTGCCAGCAGCCTGCAAGAGACCCAGTACTTC. Its protein product is CASSLQETQYF. The V and J genes are TRBV7-9 and TRBJ2-5; no reliable D call. The germline V gene encodes CDR1 SEHNR and CDR2 FQNEAQ (reference sequence). The CDR3 is made up of 11 amino acids. Deletions cut 5 bases from V and 2 bases from J, with 3 bases between.

In nucleotides, the CDR3 is TGTGCCATCAGTGAACCTTTGGGTCGACAGGGGGCTAATGCCGGGGAGCTGTTTTTT. Translation gives CAISEPLGRQGANAGELFF. V gene TRBV10-3 combines with J gene TRBJ2-2; 10 bases line up with TRBD1. The V segment lost 3 bases and the J segment 6 bases; nucleotides outside the gene matches: 16. There are 19 residues in the CDR3. CDR1 is ENHRY, CDR2 SYGVKD, per germline.

The gene calls are TRBV27 and TRBJ1-5, with TRBD1 identical over 8 bases. Germline V lookup: CDR1 MNHEY, CDR2 SMNVEV (reference sequence). CDR3 length: 18 residues. The V and J ends lost 3 bases and 4 bases, in that order; junction bases with no gene match: 14. DNA of the CDR3: TGTGCCAGCAGTTTTCCCGAAAAACAGGGGGAGGGGAATCAGCCCCAGCATTTT. This sequence encodes CASSFPEKQGEGNQPQHF.

Regarding this clone: Other DNA variants within this sample encode the same CDR3. V usage is TRBV5-1 and J usage is TRBJ1-6; D is possibly TRBD1 (5 bases). The germline CDR1 and CDR2 sequences are SGHRS and YFSETQ. CDR3 size: 15 residues. Trimming took off 2 bases at V and 6 bases at J, with 12 bases between the two ends. This CDR3 reads CASSFGQGVNSPLHF. In DNA form, the CDR3 reads TGCGCCAGCAGCTTCGGGCAGGGCGTTAATTCACCCCTCCACTTT.

The chain employs TRBV7-9 and TRBJ1-1; no clear D gene. This CDR3 spans 13 amino acids. V lost 8 bases and J lost 0, with 10 bases in between. Looked up from germline, CDR1 is SEHNR and CDR2 is FQNEAQ (reference sequence). The chain's CDR3 is CASDPGLNTEAFF. CDR3 nucleotides: TGTGCCAGCGATCCAGGATTGAACACTGAAGCTTTCTTT.

V gene TRBV7-8 combines with J gene TRBJ2-3, with D unclear. V lost 7 bases and J 6 bases, leaving 14 bases between the germline ends. The CDR3 consists of 13 residues. The V gene's germline CDR1 is SGHVS and CDR2 FQNEAQ. CDR3 region: CASTRSHADTQYF. The CDR3, as DNA: TGTGCCAGCACCCGGAGCCACGCGGATACGCAGTATTTT.

The CDR3 is CASSPGSNTQYF. The CDR3 DNA sequence: TGCGCCAGCAGCCCAGGCTCGAATACGCAGTATTTT. The V gene is TRBV5-1, the J gene TRBJ2-3, with unresolved D. The length of the CDR3 is 12 residues. Trimming left V 4 bases short and J 7 bases short, with 10 bases between. The V gene's germline CDR1 is SGHRS and CDR2 YFSETQ.

The rearrangement uses TRBV6-1 and TRBJ1-5; D may be TRBD1 (6 bases). The CDR3 is made up of 17 amino acids. The V end was cut by 4 bases, the J end by 0 bases, with 16 bases between. The germline V gene has CDR1 MNHNS and CDR2 SASEGT. The CDR3 DNA sequence: TGTGCCAGCAGTGTTTGGTGGGAGGGACATAGCAATCAGCCCCAGCATTTT. Translated, it gives CASSVWWEGHSNQPQHF.

This clone was seen a handful of times. The chain combines TRBV6-5 with TRBJ2-1; TRBD2 agrees at 10 bases. The V and J ends lost 0 bases and 4 bases, in that order; junction bases with no gene match: 3. Germline CDR1 MNHEY, CDR2 SVGAGI. This CDR3 has 16 amino acids. The CDR3 DNA is TGTGCCAGCAGTTACTCAGGACTAGCGGAGTACAATGAGCAGTTCTTC. It is translated as CASSYSGLAEYNEQFF.

The rearrangement links TRBV19 to TRBJ1-1, with 8 bases lining up with TRBD1. Germline V gene lookup returns CDR1 LNHDA and CDR2 SQIVND (reference sequence). V trimming: 6 bases; J trimming: 4 bases; junction bases outside the gene matches: 7. This CDR3 has 14 residues. Here the CDR3 DNA reads TGTGCCAGTAGGTTGGACAGGGAATCCACTGAAGCTTTCTTT. The encoded protein is CASRLDRESTEAFF.

The chain recombines TRBV18 with TRBJ1-5, with TRBD1 matching over 9 bases. The CDR3 runs to 15 residues. Germline lookup yields CDR1 KGHSH and CDR2 LQKENI. Trimming removed 5 bases from V and 5 bases from J; junction bases left unmatched: 7. The DNA for the CDR3 is TGTGCCAGCTCAGCAGACAGGGGGGGCCATCAGCCCCAGCATTTT. Translation gives CASSADRGGHQPQHF.

The rearrangement uses TRBV7-9 and TRBJ1-2; the D is unclear. Germline V CDR1 and CDR2: SEHNR, FQNEAQ (reference sequence). Trimming removed 0 bases from V and 2 bases from J, with 4 bases in between. There are 13 residues in the CDR3. This CDR3 reads CASSLAQNYGYTF. In DNA form, the CDR3 reads TGTGCCAGCAGCTTAGCACAAAACTATGGCTACACCTTC.

This clone was observed a few times. The chain links TRBV3-1 (or the pseudogene TRBV3-2) to TRBJ2-7; no definite D call. Germline CDR1 reads LGHDT; CDR2 reads YNNKEL (reference sequence). CDR3 length: 15 amino acids. Trimming took 3 bases from V and 2 from J, leaving 14 bases between them. CDR3 sequence reads: CASSQPTGHTYEQYF. The DNA of the CDR3 is TGTGCCAGCAGCCAGCCCACGGGTCATACCTACGAGCAGTACTTC.

The V call is TRBV28, the J call TRBJ1-5; TRBD1 matches 8 bases. V was clipped by 6 bases and J by 5 bases; unmatched bases: 6. The germline V gene encodes CDR1 MDHEN and CDR2 SYDVKM. This CDR3 spans 14 amino acids. This chain's CDR3 is CASSLGQGDQPQHF. Written as DNA, the CDR3 is TGTGCCAGCAGCTTAGGACAGGGTGATCAGCCCCAGCATTTT.

The J gene is TRBJ2-1, the V gene TRBV20-1, with 12 bases aligning to TRBD2. The germline V gene encodes CDR1 DFQATT and CDR2 SNEGSKA (reference sequence). The CDR3 has 12 amino acids. J was trimmed by 15 bases and V by 3 bases; bases with no gene match: 6. CDR3 DNA sequence: TGCAGTGCTAGTGAGACTAGCGGGAGTGCGTTCTTC. The encoded protein is CSASETSGSAFF.

This chain connects TRBV7-3 to TRBJ1-2, with a tentative D call TRBD1 (5 bases). V shed 5 bases and J shed 4 bases, with 23 bases lying between them. The CDR3 is 17 residues long. Germline V CDR1 and CDR2: SGHTA, FQGTGA. The CDR3 loop is CASSPGPPQGSGYGYTF. The CDR3 DNA is TGTGCCAGCAGCCCCGGCCCACCCCAGGGTTCCGGCTATGGCTACACCTTC.

The chain recombines TRBV5-6 with TRBJ2-1, with TRBD2 matching 11 bases. CDR1 and CDR2 from the germline V gene are SGHDT and YYEEEE. J lost 8 bases, V lost 4 bases, and 8 bases had no gene match. This CDR3 is 15 amino acids long. CDR3 coding DNA: TGTGCCAGCAGCCTCGTAGCGGGGGGGCTCGATGAGCAGTTCTTC. Encoded protein: CASSLVAGGLDEQFF.

This rearrangement joins TRBV6-2 or TRBV6-3 to TRBJ1-1; tentative D call: TRBD1 (5 bases). From germline, CDR1 is MNHEY and CDR2 SVGEGT. The CDR3 is 13 amino acids. Trimming removed 2 bases from V and 4 bases from J, with 8 bases in between. The CDR3: CASSYRGSTEAFF. CDR3 bases: TGTGCCAGCAGTTACAGGGGATCCACTGAAGCTTTCTTT.

The CDR3 region is CASRPAGSHEQYV. The CDR3, as DNA: TGTGCCAGCAGGCCCGCGGGGTCCCACGAGCAGTACGTC. The chain joins TRBV7-3 to TRBJ2-7; maybe TRBD2 (6 bases). Germline CDR1 SGHTA, CDR2 FQGTGA. Trimming took 6 bases from V and 5 from J, leaving 14 bases between them. The CDR3 length is 13 residues.

The genes are TRBV9 and TRBJ2-2; possible D gene TRBD2, 5 bases. CDR3 length equals 17 residues. Trimming took 4 bases from V and 1 from J, leaving 17 bases between them. The germline V gene encodes CDR1 SGDLS and CDR2 YYNGEE. CDR3 region: CASSPLGAVRNTGELFF. Written as DNA, the CDR3 is TGTGCCAGCAGCCCCCTCGGAGCGGTGAGGAACACCGGGGAGCTGTTTTTT.

The chain is built from TRBV11-2 and TRBJ2-1; tentatively, D is TRBD2 (5 bases). V lost 4 bases and J 1 base, leaving 14 bases between the germline ends. Germline V gene sequence: CDR1 SGHAT, CDR2 FQNNGV. The CDR3 contains 16 residues. Here the CDR3 DNA reads TGTGCCAGCAGCTCACGAAGGCGAGGGTCCTACAATGAGCAGTTCTTC. It yields the protein CASSSRRRGSYNEQFF.

This chain connects TRBV4-2 to TRBJ2-1, with no clear D. This CDR3 is built from 16 residues. Trimming removed 0 bases at V and 6 bases at J, with 15 bases between. Germline V gene data show CDR1 as LGHNA and CDR2 as YNFKEQ. DNA of the CDR3: TGTGCCAGCAGCCAAGACCCCTCCCACCGAGGCAATGAGCAGTTCTTC. As protein: CASSQDPSHRGNEQFF.

V gene TRBV5-8 combines with J gene TRBJ2-1, with D possibly matching TRBD1 (6 bases). V was trimmed by 4 bases and J by 1 base, leaving 15 bases between them. CDR1 is SGHTS, CDR2 YDEGEE, per germline. The CDR3 runs 16 residues. The CDR3 coding sequence is TGTGCCAGCAGCCCCATAGGACAGATTTCCTACAATGAGCAGTTCTTC. This encodes CASSPIGQISYNEQFF.

This chain connects TRBV29-1 to TRBJ1-1, with TRBD1 matching 9 bases. Germline values: CDR1 SQVTM, CDR2 ANQGSEA. This CDR3 comprises 13 residues. Trimming took 7 bases from V and 5 from J; bases not matched to a gene: 8. The CDR3 bases are TGCAGCGATACAGGGGGCTCGGGAACTGAAGCTTTCTTT. It translates to CSDTGGSGTEAFF. Filled out from reference TRBV29-1 and TRBJ1-1, the complete variable domain reads SAVISQKPSRDICQRGTSLTIQCQVDSQVTMMFWYRQQPGQSLTLIATANQGSEATYESGFVIDKFPISRPNLTFSTLTVSNMSPEDSSIYLCSDTGGSGTEAFFGQGTRLTVV.

The chain links TRBV5-4 to TRBJ2-3, with 8 bases identical to TRBD1. The V gene's germline CDR1 is SGHNT and CDR2 YYREEE (reference sequence). CDR3 size: 16 residues. V trimming: 3 bases; J trimming: 6 bases; junction bases outside the gene matches: 12. The CDR3 DNA reads TGTGCCAGCAGCTCCAGACAGGGGTTTCGCTCGGATACGCAGTATTTT. The encoded protein is CASSSRQGFRSDTQYF.

V gene TRBV7-3 combines with J gene TRBJ2-5, with 9 positions matching TRBD1. CDR1 and CDR2 (germline): SGHTA, FQGTGA. The CDR3 length is 15 residues. V shed 2 bases and J 1 base; nucleotides not matched to a gene: 2. The CDR3 protein is CASSLGDRAQETQYF. The CDR3, as DNA: TGTGCCAGCAGCTTAGGGGACAGGGCCCAAGAGACCCAGTACTTC.

The chain recombines TRBV9 with TRBJ2-3; TRBD1 agrees at 7 bases. The germline V gene has CDR1 SGDLS and CDR2 YYNGEE. The J segment lost 1 base and the V segment lost 0 bases, leaving 5 bases of the junction unmatched. There are 16 residues in the CDR3. CDR3 in amino acids: CASSVGDTGGTDTQYF. Here the CDR3 DNA reads TGTGCCAGCAGCGTAGGGGACACAGGGGGCACAGATACGCAGTATTTT.